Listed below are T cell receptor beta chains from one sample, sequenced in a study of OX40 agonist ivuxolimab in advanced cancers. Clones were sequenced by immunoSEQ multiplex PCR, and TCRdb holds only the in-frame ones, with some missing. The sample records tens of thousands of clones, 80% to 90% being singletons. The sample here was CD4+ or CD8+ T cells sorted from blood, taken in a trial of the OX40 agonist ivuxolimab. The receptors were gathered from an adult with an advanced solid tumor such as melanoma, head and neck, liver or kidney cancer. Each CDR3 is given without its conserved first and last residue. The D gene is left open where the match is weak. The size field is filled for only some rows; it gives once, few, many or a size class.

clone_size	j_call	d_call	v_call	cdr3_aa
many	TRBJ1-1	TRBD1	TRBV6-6	ASSYTESDRAEAF
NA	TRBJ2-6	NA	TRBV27	ASSLYGVTGANVLT
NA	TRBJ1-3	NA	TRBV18	ASSGGSGNTIY
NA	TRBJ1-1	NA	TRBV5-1	ASAWGRVGTEAF
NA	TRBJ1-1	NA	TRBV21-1	ASSERRDFPEAF
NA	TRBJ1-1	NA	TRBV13	ASSLDRLMNTEAF
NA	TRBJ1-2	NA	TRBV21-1	ASSKLADSPLYGYT
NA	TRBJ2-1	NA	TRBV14	ASSPLFNEQF
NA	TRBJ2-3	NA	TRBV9	ASSVAWEDTQY
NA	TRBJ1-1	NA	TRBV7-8	ASSLYGLMNTEAF
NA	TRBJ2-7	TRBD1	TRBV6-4	ASSGPPHPGQGSQYEQY
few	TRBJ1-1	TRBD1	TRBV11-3	ASSKWGGQAATEAF
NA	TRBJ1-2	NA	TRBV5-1	ASSLGSDSGYT
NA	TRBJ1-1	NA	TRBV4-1	ASSPDLSGMRTTEAF
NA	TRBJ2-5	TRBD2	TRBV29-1	SVAGGETQY